The clone carrying this TCR beta chain turned up a few times. The antigen is undetermined. The data belong to a study of T cell responses to AZD1222 COVID-19 vaccine. Study conclusions and caveats: Per reports, nearly half of all spike-specific TCRs target regions that are unmutated in variants.

Sequencing was performed with immunoSEQ multiplex PCR; in TCRdb, only in-frame clones are kept and a portion is missing. Here the sample spans about 56,000 clones, approximately 88% being singletons. Germline values: CDR1 SGHNT, CDR2 YYREEE (reference sequence). The CDR3 length is 17 residues. V lost 1 base, J lost 7 bases, and 9 bases stayed unmatched. The clonotype originates from an adult in good health. The gene calls are TRBV5-4 and TRBJ2-1; 12 bases align to TRBD2. The input for sequencing was peripheral blood, taken on day 0 of AZD1222 vaccination. The CDR3 sequence is CASSLTRLAGEGNEQFF. In DNA, the CDR3 is TGTGCCAGCAGCTTGACCCGACTAGCGGGAGAGGGTAATGAGCAGTTCTTC.